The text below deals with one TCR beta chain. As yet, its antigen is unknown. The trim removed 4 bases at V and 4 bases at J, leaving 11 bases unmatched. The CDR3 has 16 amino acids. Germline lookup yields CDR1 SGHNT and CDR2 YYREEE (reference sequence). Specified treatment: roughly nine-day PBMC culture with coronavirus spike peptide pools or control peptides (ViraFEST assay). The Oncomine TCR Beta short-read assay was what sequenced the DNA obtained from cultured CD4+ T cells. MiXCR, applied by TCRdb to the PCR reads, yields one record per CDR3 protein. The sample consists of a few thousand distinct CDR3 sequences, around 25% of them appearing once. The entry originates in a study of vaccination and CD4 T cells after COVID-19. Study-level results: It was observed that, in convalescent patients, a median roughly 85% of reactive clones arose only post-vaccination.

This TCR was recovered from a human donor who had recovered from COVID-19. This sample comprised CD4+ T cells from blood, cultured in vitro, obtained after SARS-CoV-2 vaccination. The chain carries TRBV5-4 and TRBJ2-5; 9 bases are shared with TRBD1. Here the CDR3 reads CASSTGTGRSPETQYF. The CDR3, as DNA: TGTGCCAGCAGCACGGGGACAGGGAGGAGTCCAGAGACCCAGTACTTC.